These T cell receptor beta chains were read from a single sample in a study of T-cell memory formation after mild COVID-19. TCRdb analysed the 5' RACE reads with MiXCR anew, one entry per CDR3 protein. The sample lists some 31,000 distinct CDR3 sequences, roughly 12% occurring once. Sequenced material: PBMCs or a T cell subset sorted from them (not recorded which). These receptor sequences come from an adult woman who had mild COVID-19 (a few samples of this study predate the infection). Cell type and time point are not known. Both conserved end residues are part of each CDR3.

J	V	CDR3
TRBJ2-3	TRBV7-3	CASSSGQGTDTQYF
TRBJ2-7	TRBV5-1	CASTWGGITYEQYF
TRBJ2-4	TRBV24-1	CATSDPSGRGSAKNIQYF
TRBJ2-3	TRBV27	CASSWRGRQYF
TRBJ2-1	TRBV6-2/TRBV6-3	CASKKPSYNEQFF
TRBJ1-1	TRBV20-1	CSATLSGGEAFF
TRBJ2-2	TRBV6-6	CASSYQRELAGGTGELFF
TRBJ2-3	TRBV4-1	CASSQEVGRTDTQYF
TRBJ2-6	TRBV20-1	CSARGARTSSGANVLTF
TRBJ2-7	TRBV9	CASSVDETSSYEQYF
TRBJ1-6	TRBV27	CASRPTGFRSPLHF
TRBJ2-3	TRBV12-3/TRBV12-4	CASSSPGGQGDTQYF
TRBJ2-7	TRBV20-1	CSALRPSVVEQYF
TRBJ2-1	TRBV20-1	CSADGLVVNEQFF
TRBJ2-5	TRBV12-3/TRBV12-4	CASSLYGGGAGETQYF
TRBJ1-1	TRBV20-1	CSARGGGGNTEAFF
TRBJ2-7	TRBV7-2	CASSFGESSSYEQYF
TRBJ2-1	TRBV29-1	CSVVTAVPYNEQFF
TRBJ1-1	TRBV18	CASSSSRTEAFF
TRBJ1-3	TRBV2	CASRDTGFISGNTIYF
TRBJ2-7	TRBV20-1	CSARFQGHYEQYF
TRBJ1-1	TRBV20-1	CSASGNTEAFF
TRBJ1-1	TRBV30	CAWRFGGVGTEAFF
TRBJ2-1	TRBV5-1	CASSPGTSGSNEQFF
TRBJ2-2	TRBV4-1	CASSQDHGGTPNTGELFF
TRBJ2-6	TRBV27	CASSLSALGTGTITGANVLTF
TRBJ2-1	TRBV4-1	CASSQEEAGEQFF
TRBJ2-7	TRBV20-1	CSSSPSRGVTGEQYF
TRBJ1-1	TRBV6-1	CASIRSRVDTEAFF
TRBJ2-1	TRBV7-8	CASSLDELAVEDFNEQFF
TRBJ1-4	TRBV23-1	CASSQSGLLATNEKLFF
TRBJ2-1	TRBV9	CASSDGTGSNEQFF
TRBJ1-1	TRBV5-1	CASSLDAELGTEAFF